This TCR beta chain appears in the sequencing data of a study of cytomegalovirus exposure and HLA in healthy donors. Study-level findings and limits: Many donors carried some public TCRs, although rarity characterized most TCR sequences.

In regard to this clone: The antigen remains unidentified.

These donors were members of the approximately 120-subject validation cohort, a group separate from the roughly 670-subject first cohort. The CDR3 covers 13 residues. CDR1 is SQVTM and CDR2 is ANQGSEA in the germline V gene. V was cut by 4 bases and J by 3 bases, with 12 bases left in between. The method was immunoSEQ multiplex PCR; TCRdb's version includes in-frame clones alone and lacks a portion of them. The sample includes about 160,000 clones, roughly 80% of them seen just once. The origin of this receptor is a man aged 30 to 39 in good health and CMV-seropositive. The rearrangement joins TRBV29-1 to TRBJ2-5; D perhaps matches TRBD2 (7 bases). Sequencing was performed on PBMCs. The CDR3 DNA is TGCAGCGTTGGGGTAGGGGGGGAAGAGACCCAGTACTTC. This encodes CSVGVGGEETQYF.